This TCR beta chain was captured by sequencing in a study of shared clonotypes between healthy human individuals (dated by TCRdb to the early 2020s). Looking at the study overall: The cohort comprised a couple of women and a few men aged 18 to 49 years. Each donor's leukapheresis produced roughly between roughly 0.94 and 9.5 billion PBMCs. Blood TCR repertoires of about 5 healthy adults were deeply sequenced to estimate repertoire size and the extent of clonotype sharing between individuals. For each donor, CD4 naive and CD4 memory were each run on three plates, CD8 naive on two plates, and CD8 memory on one plate. To increase sequencing depth and limit assay-specific biases, different laboratories used diverse techniques to prepare libraries and sequence TCR repertoires.

Findings and caveats that apply to the study as a whole: Compared with non-shared clonotypes, clonotypes shared by all four sorted-subset donors had higher generation probabilities. The genetic and exposure-history diversity represented was limited by the small number of donors. Sampling was restricted to blood, and TCR repertoires in tissue are likely to differ from TCR repertoires in blood. Pairwise subsampling indicated that sequencing depth was expected to affect the degree of clonotype sharing among donors. When four donors were compared, the shared fraction of clonotypes was 5% to 6.5% for naive CD4, roughly 3.3% for naive CD8, about 2.5% for memory CD4, and 0.35% to 0.4% for memory CD8. Estimated clonotype richness was generally larger for naive than for memory subsets. Rarefaction of sorted-subset datasets indicated incomplete sequencing despite the large sequencing depth.

This clone was observed a few times. Its antigen remains undetermined. The sample holds no much larger clone one base away, and base qualities are not on file. Within the sample, other DNA sequences also encode this same CDR3. The donors were healthy, HIV-negative adults with no recently reported acute infections or vaccinations. Every donor was a Caucasian adult living in Nashville, Tennessee, USA. CD4+ T cells were enriched by magnetic negative selection, after which naive cells were positively selected on CD45RA and the negative fraction was taken as the memory subset. Blood was collected by leukapheresis, and PBMCs were isolated by Ficoll-Histopaque density gradient centrifugation and then cryopreserved in liquid nitrogen vapor phase. Analytical flow cytometry was used to check the purity and quantity of each magnetically sorted T cell population. From each sorted fraction, genomic DNA was isolated and quantified by UV absorbance on a Nanodrop 2000c.

Using the deep immunoSEQ assay, multiplex PCR amplified TCR CDR3 regions from genomic DNA. For each cell subset, the extracted genomic DNA was distributed evenly across all wells of several immunoSEQ 96-well plates, and each plate served as one replicate. For sorted subsets, each replicate PCR was loaded with around 200 ng genomic DNA, equivalent to about 30,000 T cell genomes. Purified libraries were quantified with a Qubit 3.0 fluorometer, sized on a Bioanalyzer 2100, and re-quantified with the KAPA Library Quantification kit. Each immunoSEQ 96-well plate was sequenced on its own single-read 150-cycle Illumina NextSeq 550 flow cell. For the original study's pipeline: The immunoSEQ output contained only junctional sequences without quality scores, so filtering could not match that applied to full-length reads. Sequences were annotated with PyIR, a Python wrapper for IgBLAST v1.9, and V/J genes and CDR3 were assigned using IMGT germline references. Reads were removed for weak V/J assignments (E-value above 1e-6), missing CDR3, stop codons, out-of-frame junctions, or ambiguous translated residues. V3J clonotypes were defined as sequences sharing an identical inferred V gene, J gene, and CDR3 amino acid sequence. To compute the percentage overlap between repertoires, the number of shared unique clonotypes was divided by the size of the smaller repertoire. RTK rarefaction, the Chao1 estimator, and Recon v2.1 estimates of unobserved clonotypes were used to assess repertoire richness. For all TCRbeta clonotypes obtained by the gDNA method from a few donors, generation probabilities were computed with OLGA. TCRdb provides this immuneACCESS table in a form limited to in-frame rearrangements. Some clones are lacking; in checked studies, under half of them reflect an unresolved V gene, and why the rest are absent is not known. V and J calls and clone size follow that table, whereas D and trimming were derived from the DNA. The sample table contains 2 million to 2.5 million clones; only one count was recorded for roughly 95% of them. 0.13% of the sample goes to the ten largest clones.

Sample: naive CD4+ T cells sorted from blood. This specimen's cell subset or site label, interpreted: CD45RA+ positively selected. The clonotype originates from a man aged 18 to 35 in good health.

The DNA is TGTGCCAGCAGTCCCTTCTACGAGCAGTACTTC. This codes for CASSPFYEQYF. The sequence links TRBV2 to TRBJ2-7, with the identity of the D gene unclear. The junction carries 5 bases between V and J, which are trimmed by 5 bases and 3 bases respectively. The CDR3 starts with the cysteine, ends with the phenylalanine, and has 11 residues. The DNA shown is the 33-base CDR3, in frame from base 1. From a lookup of the germline V gene, CDR1 and CDR2 are SNHLY and FYNNEI.